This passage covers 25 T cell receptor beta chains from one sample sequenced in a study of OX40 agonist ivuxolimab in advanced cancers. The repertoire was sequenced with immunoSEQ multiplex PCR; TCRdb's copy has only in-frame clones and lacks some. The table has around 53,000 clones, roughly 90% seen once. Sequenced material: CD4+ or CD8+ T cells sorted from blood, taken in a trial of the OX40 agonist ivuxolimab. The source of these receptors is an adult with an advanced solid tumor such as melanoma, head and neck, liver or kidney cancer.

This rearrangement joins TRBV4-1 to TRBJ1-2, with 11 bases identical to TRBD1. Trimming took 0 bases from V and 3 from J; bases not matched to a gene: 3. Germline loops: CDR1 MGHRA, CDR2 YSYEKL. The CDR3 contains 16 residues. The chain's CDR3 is CASSQERTGGDYGYTF. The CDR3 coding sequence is TGCGCCAGCAGCCAAGAAAGGACAGGGGGCGACTATGGCTACACCTTC.

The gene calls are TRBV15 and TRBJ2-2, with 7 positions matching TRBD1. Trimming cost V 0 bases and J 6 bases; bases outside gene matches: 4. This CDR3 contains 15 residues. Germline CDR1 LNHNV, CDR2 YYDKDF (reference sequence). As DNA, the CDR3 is TGTGCCACCAGCAGAGAACAGGGGTTAGCCGGGGAGCTGTTTTTT. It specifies CATSREQGLAGELFF.

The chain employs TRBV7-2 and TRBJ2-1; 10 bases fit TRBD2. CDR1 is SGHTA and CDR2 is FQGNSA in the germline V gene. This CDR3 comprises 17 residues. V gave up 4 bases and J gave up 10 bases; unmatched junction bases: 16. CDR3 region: CASSSFSISGRAYEQFF. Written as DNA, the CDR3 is TGTGCCAGCAGCTCATTCTCAATAAGCGGGAGGGCCTACGAGCAGTTCTTC.

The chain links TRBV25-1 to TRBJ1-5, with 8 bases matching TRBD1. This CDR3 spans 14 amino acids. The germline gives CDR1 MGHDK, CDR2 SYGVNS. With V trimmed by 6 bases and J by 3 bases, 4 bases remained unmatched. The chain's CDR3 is CASSQTGANQPQHF. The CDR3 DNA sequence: TGTGCCAGCAGCCAGACAGGGGCCAATCAGCCCCAGCATTTT.

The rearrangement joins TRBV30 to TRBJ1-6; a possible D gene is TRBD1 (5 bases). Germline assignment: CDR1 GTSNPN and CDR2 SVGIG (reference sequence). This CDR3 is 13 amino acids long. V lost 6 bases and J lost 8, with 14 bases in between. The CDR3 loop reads CACRGRADSPLHF. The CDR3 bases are TGTGCCTGTAGGGGTAGGGCGGATTCACCCCTCCACTTT.

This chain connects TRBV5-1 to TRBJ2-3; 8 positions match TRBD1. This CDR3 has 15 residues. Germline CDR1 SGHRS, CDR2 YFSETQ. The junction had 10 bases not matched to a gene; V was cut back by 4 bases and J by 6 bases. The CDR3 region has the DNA TGCGCCAGCAGCACCCAGCTGGACAGGGTTGATACGCAGTATTTT. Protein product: CASSTQLDRVDTQYF. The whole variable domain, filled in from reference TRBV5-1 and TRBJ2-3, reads KAGVTQTPRYLIKTRGQQVTLSCSPISGHRSVSWYQQTPGQGLQFLFEYFSETQRNKGNFPGRFSGRQFSNSRSEMNVSTLELGDSALYLCASSTQLDRVDTQYFGPGTRLTVL.

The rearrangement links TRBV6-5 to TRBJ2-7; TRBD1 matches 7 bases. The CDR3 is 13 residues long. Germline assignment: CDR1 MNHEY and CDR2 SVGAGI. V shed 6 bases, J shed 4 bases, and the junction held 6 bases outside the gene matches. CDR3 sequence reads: CASRLTGAYEQYF. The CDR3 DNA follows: TGTGCCAGCAGGCTAACAGGGGCATACGAGCAGTACTTC.

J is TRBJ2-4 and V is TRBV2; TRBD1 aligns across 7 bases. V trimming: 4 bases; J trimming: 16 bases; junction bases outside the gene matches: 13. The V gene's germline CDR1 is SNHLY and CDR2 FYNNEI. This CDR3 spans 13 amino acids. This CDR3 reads CASSGTGPPPLYF. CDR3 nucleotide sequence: TGTGCCAGCAGTGGGACAGGCCCCCCCCCACTCTACTTC.

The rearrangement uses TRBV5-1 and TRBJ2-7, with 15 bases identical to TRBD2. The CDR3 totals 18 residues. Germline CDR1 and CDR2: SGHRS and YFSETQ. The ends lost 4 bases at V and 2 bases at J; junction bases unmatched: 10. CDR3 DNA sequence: TGCGCCAGCAGCCCTCTACCGGGACTAGCGGGAGGAACCTACGAGCAGTACTTC. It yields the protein CASSPLPGLAGGTYEQYF.

The CDR3 sequence is CASSLTGVANTGELFF. The CDR3 region has the DNA TGTGCCAGCAGTCTCACAGGGGTCGCGAACACCGGGGAGCTGTTTTTT. This chain connects TRBV28 to TRBJ2-2, with TRBD1 matching 7 bases. Germline trimming cut 5 bases from V and 0 bases from J; bases unmatched to any gene: 6. Germline values: CDR1 MDHEN, CDR2 SYDVKM. The CDR3 runs 16 residues.

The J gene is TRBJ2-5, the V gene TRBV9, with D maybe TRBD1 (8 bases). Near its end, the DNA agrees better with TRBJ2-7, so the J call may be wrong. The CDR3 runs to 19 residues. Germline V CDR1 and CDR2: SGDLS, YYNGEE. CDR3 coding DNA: TGTGCCAGCAGCGTAGGCTCGAATACAGGGGGGACTATTCCCTACGAGCAGTACTTC. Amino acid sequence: CASSVGSNTGGTIPYEQYF.

The CDR3: CASSSPGNNQPQHF. The CDR3, as DNA: TGTGCCAGCAGCTCCCCAGGCAACAATCAGCCCCAGCATTTT. The chain recombines TRBV7-9 with TRBJ1-5; D unresolved. This CDR3 region has 14 residues. V shed 4 bases and J shed 3 bases, with 10 bases lying between them. Germline CDR1 reads SEHNR; CDR2 reads FQNEAQ (reference sequence).

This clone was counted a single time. The CDR3 is CASNVPQYGLDEQFF. CDR3 nucleotide sequence: TGTGCCAGCAACGTCCCGCAGTACGGTCTCGATGAGCAGTTCTTC. The chain uses TRBV28 and TRBJ2-1; no firm D call. The CDR3 runs 15 residues. V shed 7 bases and J shed 8 bases, with 21 bases lying between them. Germline assignment: CDR1 MDHEN and CDR2 SYDVKM.

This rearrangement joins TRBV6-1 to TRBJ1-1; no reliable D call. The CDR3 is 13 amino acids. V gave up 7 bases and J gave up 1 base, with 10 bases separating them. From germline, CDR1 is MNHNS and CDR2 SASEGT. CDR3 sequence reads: CASTRWGNTEAFF. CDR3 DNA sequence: TGTGCCAGCACCCGCTGGGGGAACACTGAAGCTTTCTTT.

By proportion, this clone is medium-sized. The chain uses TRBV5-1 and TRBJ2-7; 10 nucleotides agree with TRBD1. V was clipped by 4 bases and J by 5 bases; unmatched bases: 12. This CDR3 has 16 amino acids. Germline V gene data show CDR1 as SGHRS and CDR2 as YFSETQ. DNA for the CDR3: TGCGCCAGCAGCGGGAGGGGACAGGGGACGGGCAACGAGCAGTACTTC. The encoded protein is CASSGRGQGTGNEQYF.

The CDR3 loop reads CASSLRGSGANVLTF. CDR3 DNA: TGTGCCAGCAGCTTGCGGGGATCTGGGGCCAACGTCCTGACTTTC. The rearrangement uses TRBV11-2 and TRBJ2-6, with D possibly matching TRBD2 (6 bases). The germline V gene encodes CDR1 SGHAT and CDR2 FQNNGV. The CDR3 consists of 15 residues. Between the trimmed V and J ends, which lost 3 bases and 1 base, there was a span of 7 bases. The full variable domain, rest sourced from reference TRBV11-2 and TRBJ2-6, is EAGVAQSPRYKIIEKRQSVAFWCNPISGHATLYWYQQILGQGPKLLIQFQNNGVVDDSQLPKDRFSAERLKGVDSTLKIQPAKLEDSAVYLCASSLRGSGANVLTFGAGSRLTVL.

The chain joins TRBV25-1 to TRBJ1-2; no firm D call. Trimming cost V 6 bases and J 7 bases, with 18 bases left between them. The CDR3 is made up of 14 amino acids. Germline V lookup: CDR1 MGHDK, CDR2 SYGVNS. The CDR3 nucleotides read TGTGCCAGCAGGCCGGGTGGATCTGCGGGTGGCTACACCTTC. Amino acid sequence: CASRPGGSAGGYTF.

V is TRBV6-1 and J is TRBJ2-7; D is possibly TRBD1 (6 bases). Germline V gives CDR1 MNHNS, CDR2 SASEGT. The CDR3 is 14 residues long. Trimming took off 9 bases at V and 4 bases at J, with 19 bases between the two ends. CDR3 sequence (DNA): TGTGCCAGTAACAGGGCAGTGGGTAAATACGAGCAGTACTTC. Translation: CASNRAVGKYEQYF.

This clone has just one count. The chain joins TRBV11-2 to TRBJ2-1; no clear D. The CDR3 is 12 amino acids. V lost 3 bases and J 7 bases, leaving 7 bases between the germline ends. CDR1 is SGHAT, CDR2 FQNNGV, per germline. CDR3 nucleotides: TGTGCCAGCAGCTTGAGGCAGAATGAGCAGTTCTTC. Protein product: CASSLRQNEQFF.

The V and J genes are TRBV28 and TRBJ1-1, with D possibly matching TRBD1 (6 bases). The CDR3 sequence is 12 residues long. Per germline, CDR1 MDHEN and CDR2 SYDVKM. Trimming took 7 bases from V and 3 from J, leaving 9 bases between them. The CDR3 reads CASNGQHTEAFF. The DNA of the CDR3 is TGTGCCAGCAACGGACAGCACACTGAAGCTTTCTTT.

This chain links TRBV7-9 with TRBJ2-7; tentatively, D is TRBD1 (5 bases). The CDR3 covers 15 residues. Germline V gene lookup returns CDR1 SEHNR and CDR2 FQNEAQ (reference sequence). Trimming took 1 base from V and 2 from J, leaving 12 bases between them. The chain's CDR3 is CASSLGQLLTYEQYF. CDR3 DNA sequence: TGTGCCAGCAGCTTAGGACAGTTACTTACCTACGAGCAGTACTTC.

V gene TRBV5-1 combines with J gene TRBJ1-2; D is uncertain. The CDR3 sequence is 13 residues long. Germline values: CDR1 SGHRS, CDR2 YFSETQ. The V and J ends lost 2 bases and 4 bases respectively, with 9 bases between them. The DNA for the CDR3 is TGCGCCAGCAGCTTTACATTTTCCTATGGCTACACCTTC. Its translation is CASSFTFSYGYTF.

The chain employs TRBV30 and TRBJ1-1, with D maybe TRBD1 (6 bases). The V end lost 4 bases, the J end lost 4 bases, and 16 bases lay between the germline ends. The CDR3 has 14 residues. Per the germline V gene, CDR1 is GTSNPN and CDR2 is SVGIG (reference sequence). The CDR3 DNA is TGTGCCTGGACGTCCCTTGGAGGGGGCACTGAAGCTTTCTTT. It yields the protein CAWTSLGGGTEAFF.

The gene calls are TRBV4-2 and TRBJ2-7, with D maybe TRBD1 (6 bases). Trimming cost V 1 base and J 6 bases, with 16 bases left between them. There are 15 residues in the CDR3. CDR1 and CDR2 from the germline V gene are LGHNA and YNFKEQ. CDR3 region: CASSQGLGAGGEQYF. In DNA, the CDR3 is TGTGCCAGCAGCCAAGGTTTGGGGGCCGGAGGCGAGCAGTACTTC.

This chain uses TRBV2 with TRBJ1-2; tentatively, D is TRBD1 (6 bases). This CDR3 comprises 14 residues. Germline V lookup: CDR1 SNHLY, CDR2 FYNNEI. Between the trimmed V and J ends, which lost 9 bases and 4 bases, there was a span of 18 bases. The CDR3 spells CASRQALFLYGYTF. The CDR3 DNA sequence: TGTGCCAGTAGACAGGCCCTCTTCCTCTATGGCTACACCTTC.